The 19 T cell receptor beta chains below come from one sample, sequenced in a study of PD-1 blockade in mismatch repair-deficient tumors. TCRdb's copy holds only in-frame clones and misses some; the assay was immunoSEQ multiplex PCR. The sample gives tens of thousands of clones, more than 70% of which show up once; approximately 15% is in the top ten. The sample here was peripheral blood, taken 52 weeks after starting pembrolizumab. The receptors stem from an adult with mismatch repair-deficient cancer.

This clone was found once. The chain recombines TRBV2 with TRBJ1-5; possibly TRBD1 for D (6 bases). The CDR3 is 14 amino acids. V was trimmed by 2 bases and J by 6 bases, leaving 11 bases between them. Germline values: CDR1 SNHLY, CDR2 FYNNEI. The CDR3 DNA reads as TGTGCCAGCAGTGAAACAGGGCTTACTCAGCCCCAGCATTTT. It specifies CASSETGLTQPQHF.

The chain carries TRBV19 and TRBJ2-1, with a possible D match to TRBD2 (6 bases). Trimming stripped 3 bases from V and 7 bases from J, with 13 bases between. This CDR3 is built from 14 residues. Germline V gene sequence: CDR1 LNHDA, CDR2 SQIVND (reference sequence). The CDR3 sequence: CASSMDGSGNEQFF. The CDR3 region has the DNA TGTGCCAGTAGTATGGACGGGAGTGGAAATGAGCAGTTCTTC.

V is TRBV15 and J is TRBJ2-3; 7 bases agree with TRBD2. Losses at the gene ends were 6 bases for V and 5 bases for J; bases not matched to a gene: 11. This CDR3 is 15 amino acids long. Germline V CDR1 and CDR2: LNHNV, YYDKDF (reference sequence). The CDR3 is CATRGGGRAVDTQYF. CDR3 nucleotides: TGTGCCACCAGGGGTGGTGGGAGGGCCGTAGATACGCAGTATTTT.

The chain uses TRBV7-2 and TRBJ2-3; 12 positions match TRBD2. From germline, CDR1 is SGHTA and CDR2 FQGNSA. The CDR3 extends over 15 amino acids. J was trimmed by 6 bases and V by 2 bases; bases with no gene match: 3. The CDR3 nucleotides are TGTGCCAGCAGCTTAAGGACTAGCGGGAAGGATACGCAGTATTTT. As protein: CASSLRTSGKDTQYF. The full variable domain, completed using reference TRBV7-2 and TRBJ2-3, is GAGVSQSPSNKVTEKGKDVELRCDPISGHTALYWYRQSLGQGLEFLIYFQGNSAPDKSGLPSDRFSAERTGGSVSTLTIQRTQQEDSAVYLCASSLRTSGKDTQYFGPGTRLTVL.

The CDR3 nucleotides read TGTGCCAGCAGCTCGCGGACTTATGGCTACACCTTC. Amino acids: CASSSRTYGYTF. The rearrangement uses TRBV7-9 and TRBJ1-2; no clear D gene. The CDR3 is 12 residues long. V gave up 4 bases and J gave up 5 bases, with 8 bases separating them. Looked up from germline, CDR1 is SEHNR and CDR2 is FQNEAQ (reference sequence).

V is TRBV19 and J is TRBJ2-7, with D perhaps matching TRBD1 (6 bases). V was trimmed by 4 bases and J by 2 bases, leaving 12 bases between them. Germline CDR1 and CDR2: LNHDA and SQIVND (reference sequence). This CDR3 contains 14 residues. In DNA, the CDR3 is TGTGCCAGTAGTACCAGGACAGTACCCTACGAGCAGTACTTC. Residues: CASSTRTVPYEQYF.

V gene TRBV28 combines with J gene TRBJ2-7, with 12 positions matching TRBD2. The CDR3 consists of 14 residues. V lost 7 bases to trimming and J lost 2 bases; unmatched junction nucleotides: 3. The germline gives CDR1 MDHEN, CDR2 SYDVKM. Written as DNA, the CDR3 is TGTGCCAGCATTGGACTAGCGGGAACCTACGAGCAGTACTTC. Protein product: CASIGLAGTYEQYF.

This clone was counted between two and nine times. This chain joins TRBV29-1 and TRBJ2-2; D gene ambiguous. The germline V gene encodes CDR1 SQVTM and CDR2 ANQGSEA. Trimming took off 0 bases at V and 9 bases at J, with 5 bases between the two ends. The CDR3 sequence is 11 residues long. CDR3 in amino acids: CSVEDRRELFF. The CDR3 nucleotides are TGCAGCGTTGAAGATCGACGGGAGCTGTTTTTT.

DNA for the CDR3: TGTGCCTGGAGCGGGACTAGCGGGAGGGCCAGGGACGAGCAGTACTTC. The encoded protein is CAWSGTSGRARDEQYF. The chain uses TRBV30 and TRBJ2-7; TRBD2 matches 16 bases. Germline lookup yields CDR1 GTSNPN and CDR2 SVGIG (reference sequence). The CDR3 sequence is 16 residues long. V lost 3 bases and J lost 5; bases outside the gene matches: 7.

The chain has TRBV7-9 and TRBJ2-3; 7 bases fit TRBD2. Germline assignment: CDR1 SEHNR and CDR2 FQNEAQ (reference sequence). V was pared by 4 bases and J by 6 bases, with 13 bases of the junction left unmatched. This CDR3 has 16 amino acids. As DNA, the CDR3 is TGTGCCAGCAGCTCCCGAACTAGCGATCGCGTTGATACGCAGTATTTT. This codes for CASSSRTSDRVDTQYF.

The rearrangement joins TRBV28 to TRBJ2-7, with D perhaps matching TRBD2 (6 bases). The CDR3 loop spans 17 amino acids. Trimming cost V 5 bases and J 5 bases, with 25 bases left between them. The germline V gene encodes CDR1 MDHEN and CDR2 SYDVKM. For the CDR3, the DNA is TGTGCCAGCAGTAATTACCCGGGACTCCAAGGGGTGCACGAGCAGTACTTC. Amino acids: CASSNYPGLQGVHEQYF.

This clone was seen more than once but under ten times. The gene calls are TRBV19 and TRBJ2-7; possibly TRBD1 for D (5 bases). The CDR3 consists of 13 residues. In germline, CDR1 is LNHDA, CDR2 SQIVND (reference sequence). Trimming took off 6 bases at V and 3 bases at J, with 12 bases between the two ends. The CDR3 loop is CASRAPGNYEQYF. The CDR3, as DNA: TGTGCCAGTAGGGCTCCAGGGAACTACGAGCAGTACTTC.

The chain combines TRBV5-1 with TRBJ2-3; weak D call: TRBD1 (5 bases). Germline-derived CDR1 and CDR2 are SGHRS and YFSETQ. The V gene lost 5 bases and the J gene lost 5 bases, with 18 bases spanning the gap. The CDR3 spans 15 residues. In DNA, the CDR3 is TGCGCCAGCAGAGGGGAACTCTACCTACAAGATACGCAGTATTTT. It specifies CASRGELYLQDTQYF.

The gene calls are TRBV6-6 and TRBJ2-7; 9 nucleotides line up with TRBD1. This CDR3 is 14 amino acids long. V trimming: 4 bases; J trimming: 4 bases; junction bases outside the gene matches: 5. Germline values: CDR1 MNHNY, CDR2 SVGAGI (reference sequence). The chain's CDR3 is CASSWGQGFYEQYF. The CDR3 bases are TGTGCCAGCAGTTGGGGACAGGGATTTTACGAGCAGTACTTC.

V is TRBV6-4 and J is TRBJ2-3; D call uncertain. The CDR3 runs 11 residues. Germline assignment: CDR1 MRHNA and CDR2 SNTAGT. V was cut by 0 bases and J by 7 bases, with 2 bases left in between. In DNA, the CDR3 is TGTGCCAGCAGTGACTCGAATACGCAGTATTTT. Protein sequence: CASSDSNTQYF.

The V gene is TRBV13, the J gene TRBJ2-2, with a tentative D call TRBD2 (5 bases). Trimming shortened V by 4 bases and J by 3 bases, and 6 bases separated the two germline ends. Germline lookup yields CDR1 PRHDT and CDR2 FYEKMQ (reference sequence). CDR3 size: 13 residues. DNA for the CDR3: TGTGCCAGCAGCTCCGGGGACACCGGGGAGCTGTTTTTT. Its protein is CASSSGDTGELFF.

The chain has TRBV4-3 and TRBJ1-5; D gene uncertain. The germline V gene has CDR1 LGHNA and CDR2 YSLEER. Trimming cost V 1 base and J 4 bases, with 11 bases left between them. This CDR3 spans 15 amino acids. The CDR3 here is CASSQGSWVNQPQHF. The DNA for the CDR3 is TGCGCCAGCAGCCAAGGTAGCTGGGTTAATCAGCCCCAGCATTTT.

CDR3 sequence (DNA): TGTGCCAGTAGTACCCCTTATAAACCCAGCCCCGGGACACATACCGATCAGCCCCAGCATTTT. This encodes CASSTPYKPSPGTHTDQPQHF. The chain joins TRBV19 to TRBJ1-5, with D perhaps TRBD1 (6 bases). Germline-derived CDR1 and CDR2 are LNHDA and SQIVND (reference sequence). This CDR3 has 21 amino acids. Trimming pared 4 bases from V and 5 bases from J, leaving 33 bases between.

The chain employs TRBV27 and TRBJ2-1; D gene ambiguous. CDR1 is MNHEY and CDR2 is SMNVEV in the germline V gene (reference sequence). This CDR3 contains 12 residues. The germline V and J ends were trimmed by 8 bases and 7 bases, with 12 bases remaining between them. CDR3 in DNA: TGTGCCAGCCAAAAGGGCATAAATGAGCAGTTCTTC. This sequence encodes CASQKGINEQFF.